The TCR beta chain under discussion was sequenced for a study of yellow fever vaccine responses in identical twins. One entry per CDR3 protein results from TCRdb running MiXCR on the RT-PCR reads. Of 13,000 or so distinct CDR3 sequences listed, just under 85% are singletons. The CDR3 loop spans 13 amino acids. Trimming removed 3 bases at V and 2 bases at J, with 7 bases between. Germline-derived CDR1 and CDR2 are SQVTM and ANQGSEA. As regards this clonotype: Its antigen is unidentified.

The study, taken as a whole, reports: Twins reportedly appeared to share part of their vaccine T cell response while keeping part individual.

This TCR was sampled from a woman under 30 who received the yellow fever vaccine. The V and J genes are TRBV29-1 and TRBJ2-2; D is undetermined. The sample in question was T cells from blood (PBMCs), unsorted or a sorted subset (not recorded which), obtained before or after yellow fever vaccination (not recorded which). CDR3 sequence: CSVDSANTGELFF. CDR3 nucleotides: TGCAGCGTTGATTCCGCAAACACCGGGGAGCTGTTTTTT.